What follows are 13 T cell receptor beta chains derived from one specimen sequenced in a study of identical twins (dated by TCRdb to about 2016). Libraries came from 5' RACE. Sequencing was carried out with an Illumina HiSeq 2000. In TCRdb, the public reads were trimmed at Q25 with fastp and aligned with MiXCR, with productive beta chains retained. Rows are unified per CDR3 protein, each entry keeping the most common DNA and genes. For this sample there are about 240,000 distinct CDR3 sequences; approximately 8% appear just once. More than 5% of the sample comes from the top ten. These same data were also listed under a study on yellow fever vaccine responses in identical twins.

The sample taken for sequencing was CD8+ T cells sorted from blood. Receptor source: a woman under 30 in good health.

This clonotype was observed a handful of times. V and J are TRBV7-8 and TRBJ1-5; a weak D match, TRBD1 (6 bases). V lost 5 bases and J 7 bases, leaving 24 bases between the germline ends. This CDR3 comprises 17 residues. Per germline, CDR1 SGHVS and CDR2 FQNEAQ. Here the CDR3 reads CASSPRGGGGLDQPQHF. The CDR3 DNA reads TGTGCCAGCAGCCCCCGGGGAGGGGGGGGTTTGGACCAGCCCCAGCATTTT.

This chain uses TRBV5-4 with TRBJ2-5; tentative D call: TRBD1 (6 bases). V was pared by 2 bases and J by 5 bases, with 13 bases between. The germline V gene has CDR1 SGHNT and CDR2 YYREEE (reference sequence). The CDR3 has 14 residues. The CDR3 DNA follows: TGTGCCAGCAGCTTACAGGGTGGCGAGGAGACCCAGTACTTC. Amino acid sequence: CASSLQGGEETQYF.

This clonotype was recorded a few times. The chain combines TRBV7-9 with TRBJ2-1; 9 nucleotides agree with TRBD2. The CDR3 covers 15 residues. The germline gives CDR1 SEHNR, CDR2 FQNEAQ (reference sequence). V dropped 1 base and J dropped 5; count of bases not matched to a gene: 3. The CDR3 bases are TGTGCCAGCAGCTTAGTTAGCGGGGGTAACAATGAGCAGTTCTTC. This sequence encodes CASSLVSGGNNEQFF. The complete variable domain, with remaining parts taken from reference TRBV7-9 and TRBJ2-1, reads DTGVSQNPRHKITKRGQNVTFRCDPISEHNRLYWYRQTLGQGPEFLTYFQNEAQLEKSRLLSDRFSAERPKGSFSTLEIQRTEQGDSAMYLCASSLVSGGNNEQFFGPGTRLTVL.

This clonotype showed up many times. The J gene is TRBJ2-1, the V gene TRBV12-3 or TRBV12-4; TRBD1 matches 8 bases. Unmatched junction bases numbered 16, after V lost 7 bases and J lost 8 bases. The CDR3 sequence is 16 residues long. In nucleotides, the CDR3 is TGTGCCAGCACCGGCATGGACAGGGAAGGTCCGGATGAGCAGTTCTTC. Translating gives CASTGMDREGPDEQFF.

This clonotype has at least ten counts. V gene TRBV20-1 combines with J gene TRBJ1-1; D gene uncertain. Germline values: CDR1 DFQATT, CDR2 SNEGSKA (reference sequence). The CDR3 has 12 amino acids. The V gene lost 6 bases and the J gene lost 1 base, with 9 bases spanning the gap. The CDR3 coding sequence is TGCAGTGCCACAGACACGAACACTGAAGCTTTCTTT. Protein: CSATDTNTEAFF.

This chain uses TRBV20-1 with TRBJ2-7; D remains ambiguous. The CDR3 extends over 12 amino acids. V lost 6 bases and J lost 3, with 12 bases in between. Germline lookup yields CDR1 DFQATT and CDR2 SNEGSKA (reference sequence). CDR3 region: CSATLAYYEQYF. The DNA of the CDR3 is TGCAGTGCCACCCTGGCGTACTACGAGCAGTACTTC.

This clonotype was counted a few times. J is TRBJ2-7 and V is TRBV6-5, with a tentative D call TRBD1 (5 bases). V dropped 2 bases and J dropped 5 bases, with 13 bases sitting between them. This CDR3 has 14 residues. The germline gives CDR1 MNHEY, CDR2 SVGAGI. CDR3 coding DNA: TGTGCCAGCAGTTACGATTCGGACACAAACGAGCAGTACTTC. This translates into CASSYDSDTNEQYF.

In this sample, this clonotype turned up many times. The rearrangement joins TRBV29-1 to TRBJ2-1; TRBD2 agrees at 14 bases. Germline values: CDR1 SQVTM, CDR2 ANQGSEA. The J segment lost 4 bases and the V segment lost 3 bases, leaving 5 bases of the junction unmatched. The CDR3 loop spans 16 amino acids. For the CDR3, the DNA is TGCAGCGTTGAGGGGACTAGCGGGAGTCGGTACAATGAGCAGTTCTTC. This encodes CSVEGTSGSRYNEQFF.

The CDR3 spells CASSLEGQYGYTF. In nucleotides, the CDR3 is TGTGCCAGCAGCTTGGAGGGACAATATGGCTACACCTTC. The V and J genes are TRBV5-6 and TRBJ1-2, with a possible D match to TRBD1 (6 bases). This CDR3 comprises 13 residues. Looked up from germline, CDR1 is SGHDT and CDR2 is YYEEEE. The V and J ends lost 0 bases and 5 bases respectively, with 8 bases between them.

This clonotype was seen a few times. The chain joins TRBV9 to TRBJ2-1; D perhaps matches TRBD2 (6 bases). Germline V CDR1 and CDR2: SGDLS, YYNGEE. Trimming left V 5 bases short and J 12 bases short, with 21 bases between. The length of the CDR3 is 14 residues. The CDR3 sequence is CASRMWDSASGQFF. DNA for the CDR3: TGTGCCAGCAGGATGTGGGACTCCGCCTCAGGGCAGTTCTTC.

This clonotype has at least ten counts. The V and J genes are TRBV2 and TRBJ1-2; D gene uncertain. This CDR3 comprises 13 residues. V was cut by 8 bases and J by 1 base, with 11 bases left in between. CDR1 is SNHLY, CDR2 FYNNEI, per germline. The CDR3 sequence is CASLDRDNYGYTF. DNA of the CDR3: TGTGCCAGCCTAGACCGAGATAACTATGGCTACACCTTC.

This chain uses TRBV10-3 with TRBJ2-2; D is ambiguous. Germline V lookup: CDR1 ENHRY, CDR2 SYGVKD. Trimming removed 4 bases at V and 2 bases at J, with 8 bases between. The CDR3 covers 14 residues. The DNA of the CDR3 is TGTGCCATCAGTGTTGGAGAAAACACCGGGGAGCTGTTTTTT. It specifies CAISVGENTGELFF.

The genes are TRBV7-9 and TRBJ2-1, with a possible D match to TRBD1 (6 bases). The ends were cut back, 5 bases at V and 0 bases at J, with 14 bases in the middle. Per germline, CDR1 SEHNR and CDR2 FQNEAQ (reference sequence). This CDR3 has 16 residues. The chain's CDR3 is CASSPRTDSSYNEQFF. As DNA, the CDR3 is TGTGCCAGCAGCCCCCGGACGGACAGCTCCTACAATGAGCAGTTCTTC. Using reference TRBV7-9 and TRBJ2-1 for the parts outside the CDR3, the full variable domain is DTGVSQNPRHKITKRGQNVTFRCDPISEHNRLYWYRQTLGQGPEFLTYFQNEAQLEKSRLLSDRFSAERPKGSFSTLEIQRTEQGDSAMYLCASSPRTDSSYNEQFFGPGTRLTVL.